The 8 T cell receptor beta chains reported below all come from one sample, sequenced in a study of blood T cell repertoires in COVID-19. Sequencing was performed with immunoSEQ multiplex PCR; in TCRdb, only in-frame clones are kept and a portion is missing. The data show about 190,000 clones, roughly 86% seen once. The specimen was peripheral blood. These receptors all stem from a man aged 18 to 30 with active or convalescent COVID-19.

The V and J genes are TRBV5-4 and TRBJ2-3, with D possibly matching TRBD2 (6 bases). Trimming removed 1 base from V and 6 bases from J, with 9 bases in between. Germline lookup yields CDR1 SGHNT and CDR2 YYREEE (reference sequence). This CDR3 comprises 13 residues. CDR3 in DNA: TGTGCCAGCAGCTTGTCGGGAGACGATACGCAGTATTTT. Protein product: CASSLSGDDTQYF.

The chain employs TRBV19 and TRBJ1-3; D might be TRBD1 (5 bases). V was trimmed by 2 bases and J by 3 bases, leaving 11 bases between them. This CDR3 comprises 15 residues. From germline, CDR1 is LNHDA and CDR2 SQIVND (reference sequence). The CDR3 nucleotides are TGTGCCAGTAGTATATTCGGGGGATATGGAAACACCATATATTTT. Encoded protein: CASSIFGGYGNTIYF.

This clone was found a few times. V is TRBV13 and J is TRBJ2-1, with D perhaps matching TRBD2 (6 bases). From germline, CDR1 is PRHDT and CDR2 FYEKMQ (reference sequence). This CDR3 has 15 amino acids. Trimming left V 1 base short and J 8 bases short, with 15 bases between. The CDR3 sequence is CASSLAAGRVYEQFF. In DNA, the CDR3 is TGTGCCAGCAGCTTAGCAGCGGGTCGCGTCTATGAGCAGTTCTTC.

The chain has TRBV12-5 and TRBJ2-4, with 9 bases that match TRBD2. CDR3 length: 17 residues. The trim removed 2 bases at V and 1 base at J, leaving 6 bases unmatched. CDR1 is LGHNT, CDR2 FRNRAP, per germline. In nucleotides, the CDR3 is TGTGCTAGTGGTTTGTGGCGGGAGGGCCTTGCCAAAAACATTCAGTACTTC. It yields the protein CASGLWREGLAKNIQYF.

The rearrangement joins TRBV19 to TRBJ1-5; TRBD1 matches at 7 bases. Per germline, CDR1 LNHDA and CDR2 SQIVND (reference sequence). V dropped 6 bases and J dropped 5; count of bases not matched to a gene: 4. CDR3 length equals 13 residues. CDR3: CASSDTGDQPQHF. The CDR3 region has the DNA TGTGCCAGTAGCGATACAGGGGATCAGCCCCAGCATTTT.

The chain joins TRBV5-1 to TRBJ1-2, with TRBD1 matching 12 bases. CDR1 is SGHRS, CDR2 YFSETQ, per germline. The V and J ends lost 4 bases and 2 bases, in that order; junction bases with no gene match: 6. The CDR3 length is 16 residues. The CDR3 DNA reads TGCGCCAGCAGCCCCATAGGGACAGGGGGCAACTATGGCTACACCTTC. Its protein is CASSPIGTGGNYGYTF.

This chain connects TRBV18 to TRBJ1-1; D is perhaps TRBD1 (5 bases). V was clipped by 4 bases and J by 1 base, with 19 bases between them. Germline V CDR1 and CDR2: KGHSH, LQKENI. There are 17 residues in the CDR3. The CDR3: CASSLAGDGGSNTEAFF. CDR3 DNA: TGTGCCAGCTCACTAGCGGGGGACGGGGGATCGAACACTGAAGCTTTCTTT.

The rearrangement links TRBV2 to TRBJ2-1; 9 bases align to TRBD1. The CDR3 spans 15 residues. V gave up 3 bases and J gave up 5 bases; unmatched junction bases: 5. Germline CDR1 reads SNHLY; CDR2 reads FYNNEI. As DNA, the CDR3 is TGTGCCAGCAGTGATGACAGGGGGTTTGACAATGAGCAGTTCTTC. Translated, it gives CASSDDRGFDNEQFF.